This TCR beta chain derives from a study of PD-1 blockade in classical Hodgkin lymphoma. The time point is: cycle 4 day 1 (C4D1), after 6 weeks of nivolumab. Every patient had relapsed following autologous stem cell transplantation, and cohorts differed in brentuximab vedotin exposure. The protocol was immunoSEQ multiplex PCR, while the TCRdb copy is restricted to in-frame clones and leaves out a portion. Of more than 85,000 clones detected, 89% appear once; the ten largest clones hold 19%. Losses at the gene ends were 4 bases for V and 1 base for J; bases not matched to a gene: 12. The CDR3 runs to 17 residues. Germline V gene data show CDR1 as SGHRS and CDR2 as YFSETQ.

The TCR originated in a human donor with classical Hodgkin lymphoma. J is TRBJ2-3 and V is TRBV5-1; 7 nucleotides agree with TRBD2. Material: peripheral blood mononuclear cells (PBMCs), obtained before the fourth cycle of nivolumab. The CDR3 nucleotides are TGCGCCAGCAGCCTATCCGGCCAACTAGCGCGCACAGATACGCAGTATTTT. Translated: CASSLSGQLARTDTQYF.